This T cell receptor beta chain was recovered during a study of shared clonotypes between healthy human individuals. Across the study: A donor's plate count was three for CD4 naive and three for CD4 memory; CD8 naive had two and CD8 memory one. The study, taken as a whole, reports: What limited the represented genetic and exposure-history diversity was the small number of donors.

Healthy HIV-negative adults with no recent acute infections or vaccinations were recruited as donors. Sequencing used immunoSEQ multiplex PCR; TCRdb keeps in-frame clones, though not all of them. Of 2 million to 2.5 million clones in the sample, over 85% were seen once. Note on this clone: The antigen is unknown. The same CDR3 also results from other DNA sequences found in this sample.

The sequence was collected from a man between 18 and 35 years old in good health. Some clones in this sample may be carry-over from other donors' samples. Input material: naive CD4+ T cells from PBMCs. Subset of the sample: CD45RA+ positively selected.

CDR3 region: CASSFRGYGYTF. DNA of the CDR3: TGTGCCAGCAGCTTTCGGGGCTATGGCTACACCTTC. V gene TRBV5-6 combines with J gene TRBJ1-2; no clear D. V was pared by 2 bases and J by 4 bases, with 6 bases between. The CDR3 length is 12 residues. Germline lookup yields CDR1 SGHDT and CDR2 YYEEEE.